This T cell receptor beta chain was documented in a study of blood T cell repertoires in COVID-19. Under the authors' procedure: The assay estimated nucleated cells by amplifying reference gene primers. The protocol was immunoSEQ multiplex PCR, while the TCRdb copy is restricted to in-frame clones and leaves out a portion. V and J calls and clone size come straight from that table; D and trimming were deduced from the DNA. This table holds about 42,000 clones, more than 70% found once. The CDR3 runs to 13 residues. Germline V gene data show CDR1 as MNHNY and CDR2 as SVGAGI (reference sequence). Trimming removed 6 bases from V and 6 bases from J, with 15 bases in between.

The clonotype comes from a human donor in a cohort sampled during active COVID-19. The genes are TRBV6-6 and TRBJ2-7; TRBD2 is a possible D gene (5 bases). Sequenced sample: peripheral blood. The CDR3: CASRATGKGEQYF. The CDR3 DNA reads TGTGCCAGCAGAGCGACGGGAAAAGGCGAGCAGTACTTC.